Listed here is a single T cell receptor (beta chain). Its target is not known. This sample is drawn from a study of blood T cells in healthy people across ages. Notes on the study in general: No one knew whether donors had CMV, which possibly confounded expanded clonotype changes.

It was with a sample-barcoded 5' primer and a J-beta primer mix that a second PCR of roughly 7 to 12 cycles was run. Each CDR3 protein is one row after TCRdb ran MiXCR on the 5' RACE reads. The table has around 1.1 million distinct CDR3 sequences, 30% to 40% seen once. Germline V CDR1 and CDR2: MNHEY, SMNVEV (reference sequence). The CDR3 totals 15 residues. Trimming removed 6 bases at V and 4 bases at J, with 16 bases between. The genes are TRBV27 and TRBJ2-1, with a weak D call TRBD2 (6 bases). This clonotype originated in a man aged 18 to 30 in good health. Sequencing used blood. CDR3 coding DNA: TGTGCCAGCAGACGCGGGACGGATCGTTACAATGAGCAGTTCTTC. Its protein is CASRRGTDRYNEQFF.